What follows are 4 T cell receptor beta chains derived from one specimen sequenced in a study of blood T cells in healthy people across ages. A sample-barcoded 5' primer and a J-beta primer mix were used in a second PCR of about 7 to 12 cycles. A single record per CDR3 protein comes from TCRdb applying MiXCR to the 5' RACE reads. The sample shows some 1.7 million distinct CDR3 sequences, 25% to 30% of them seen only once. The specimen sequenced was blood. The receptors stem from a woman in her twenties or thirties in good health.

The J gene is TRBJ1-4, the V gene TRBV5-1; no reliable D call. Germline V gene data show CDR1 as SGHRS and CDR2 as YFSETQ. This CDR3 is built from 13 residues. Trimming took 1 base from V and 7 from J, leaving 8 bases between them. The CDR3 region has the DNA TGCGCCAGCAGCTTGATTGTAGGTGAAAAACTGTTTTTT. This sequence encodes CASSLIVGEKLFF.

J is TRBJ1-1 and V is TRBV4-3, with D uncertain. CDR3 size: 14 residues. The V end was cut by 0 bases, the J end by 1 base, with 6 bases between. CDR1 and CDR2 from the germline V gene are LGHNA and YSLEER. The CDR3 DNA reads as TGCGCCAGCAGCCAAGATTTAGGGAACACTGAAGCTTTCTTT. It yields the protein CASSQDLGNTEAFF.

The rearrangement links TRBV20-1 to TRBJ2-5; 9 nucleotides agree with TRBD1. Judging by the DNA end, TRBJ2-7 fits better; the J call may be wrong. The CDR3 has 16 residues. Germline CDR1 DFQATT, CDR2 SNEGSKA (reference sequence). CDR3 protein: CSARVGLGTGSHEQYF. The CDR3 DNA sequence: TGCAGTGCTAGAGTCGGCCTCGGGACAGGGAGTCACGAGCAGTACTTC.

This clonotype turned up a few times. The rearrangement uses TRBV15 and TRBJ2-5; D is perhaps TRBD1 (7 bases). Trimming left V 5 bases short and J 1 base short, with 17 bases between. CDR3 length equals 16 residues. Germline-derived CDR1 and CDR2 are LNHNV and YYDKDF (reference sequence). In DNA form, the CDR3 reads TGTGCCACCAGCTCCCAGGGGGGTAGGCCCCAAGAGACCCAGTACTTC. Amino acids: CATSSQGGRPQETQYF.